This T cell receptor beta chain came from a study of OX40 agonist ivuxolimab in advanced cancers. The J segment lost 5 bases and the V segment lost 0 bases, leaving 6 bases of the junction unmatched. The germline V gene encodes CDR1 SGHAT and CDR2 FQDESV (reference sequence). The CDR3 spans 16 residues. Measured with immunoSEQ multiplex PCR; TCRdb has only the in-frame clones, and not every one. The repertoire consists of fewer than 65,000 clones, with about 89% occurring once and the leading ten covering about 1.1%. This sequence originates from an adult with an advanced solid tumor such as melanoma, head and neck, liver or kidney cancer. Source: CD4+ or CD8+ T cells sorted from blood, taken in a trial of the OX40 agonist ivuxolimab. The chain combines TRBV11-1 with TRBJ2-7, with TRBD1 identical over 11 bases. Written as DNA, the CDR3 is TGTGCCAGCAGCTTAGCATTGCCGGGACAGGGGGACGAGCAGTACTTC. Its protein is CASSLALPGQGDEQYF.